This TCR beta chain is from a study of blood T cell repertoires in COVID-19. Overall study context: Sites in the United States, Italy and Spain provided acute and convalescent COVID-19 samples. Sample material is recorded as cDNA or gDNA derived from T cells, B-cell-depleted T cells, or PBMCs.

Original methodology: By means of reference gene primer amplification, nucleated cell counts were estimated. The repertoire was sequenced with immunoSEQ multiplex PCR; TCRdb's copy has only in-frame clones and lacks some. V, J and clone size are taken as reported in that table, and D and trimming were inferred from the DNA itself. The sample has more than 85,000 clones, 90% to 95% seen once. The CDR3 has 13 amino acids. V lost 3 bases and J 6 bases, leaving 9 bases between the germline ends. The sequence was collected from a man aged 60 to 69 with acute or convalescent COVID-19. The sequencing input was peripheral blood. The chain joins TRBV12-3 or TRBV12-4 to TRBJ1-5; tentatively, D is TRBD1 (6 bases). CDR3 in amino acids: CASSFGGGQPQHF. The CDR3 DNA sequence: TGTGCCAGCAGTTTTGGGGGCGGTCAGCCCCAGCATTTT.